Below, 7 T cell receptor beta chains from the same sample are listed, as sequenced in a study of CD8 T cells in ankylosing spondylitis. These receptors are not linked to any known antigen. The study, taken as a whole, reports: Ankylosing spondylitis blood seemed to carry a telltale TCR beta motif made of roughly eight highly homologous variants.

TCRdb analysed the 5' RACE reads with MiXCR anew, one entry per CDR3 protein. The data contain about 420,000 distinct CDR3 sequences, approximately 20% of them singletons. Input material: blood, either unsorted or a sorted T cell fraction (not recorded which). The receptor source for this set is a male donor with ankylosing spondylitis.

The J gene is TRBJ1-4, the V gene TRBV5-1; D remains unclear. V was clipped by 4 bases and J by 5 bases, with 15 bases between them. Germline V lookup: CDR1 SGHRS, CDR2 YFSETQ. The CDR3 loop spans 15 amino acids. CDR3 sequence: CASSTAGTPNEKLFF. CDR3 coding DNA: TGCGCCAGCAGCACGGCTGGAACCCCCAATGAAAAACTGTTTTTT.

A few counts support this clonotype. The V gene is TRBV20-1, the J gene TRBJ2-5; D call uncertain. There are 13 residues in the CDR3. Trimming removed 6 bases from V and 4 bases from J, with 15 bases in between. CDR1 DFQATT and CDR2 SNEGSKA come from the germline V gene (reference sequence). The CDR3 spells CSAAPPLLETQYF. The CDR3 nucleotides read TGCAGTGCCGCGCCCCCATTGTTAGAGACCCAGTACTTC.

The CDR3 is CASSVGTGVSEKLFF. The CDR3 DNA reads TGTGCCAGCAGCGTAGGAACAGGGGTCTCTGAAAAACTGTTTTTT. J is TRBJ1-4 and V is TRBV9, with 7 positions matching TRBD1. This CDR3 is 15 amino acids long. J was trimmed by 7 bases and V by 0 bases; bases with no gene match: 6. Germline V gives CDR1 SGDLS, CDR2 YYNGEE.

This clonotype was found a few times. This rearrangement joins TRBV5-1 to TRBJ2-3; no definite D call. V lost 0 bases, J lost 2 bases, and 13 bases lay in between. CDR3 size: 16 residues. Germline assignment: CDR1 SGHRS and CDR2 YFSETQ. This CDR3 is CASSLGSPPNTDTQYF. The CDR3 DNA is TGCGCCAGCAGCTTGGGGAGCCCTCCCAACACAGATACGCAGTATTTT.

This clonotype has a handful of counts. The CDR3 spells CASSFRLGNTIYF. CDR3 nucleotides: TGTGCCAGCAGTTTTAGACTCGGAAACACCATATATTTT. The chain couples TRBV28 to TRBJ1-3, with unresolved D. Germline assignment: CDR1 MDHEN and CDR2 SYDVKM. The CDR3 extends over 13 amino acids. V lost 3 bases to trimming and J lost 4 bases, with 7 bases between them.

The genes are TRBV5-1 and TRBJ2-1; 9 nucleotides agree with TRBD1. The CDR3 loop spans 16 amino acids. The germline CDR1 and CDR2 sequences are SGHRS and YFSETQ. Trimming at V came to 4 bases and at J to 9 bases, leaving 14 bases not matched to a gene. CDR3 nucleotide sequence: TGCGCCAGCAGCCCAGGGGACAGGGAATTTGCGGGTGAGCAGTTCTTC. Its protein is CASSPGDREFAGEQFF.

The V gene is TRBV29-1, the J gene TRBJ1-3; D gene uncertain. CDR3 length: 14 residues. Deletions cut 7 bases from V and 4 bases from J, with 17 bases between. Germline CDR1 SQVTM, CDR2 ANQGSEA. This chain's CDR3 is CSAALHPKGNTIYF. The CDR3 DNA sequence: TGCAGCGCGGCCCTGCACCCGAAGGGAAACACCATATATTTT. Full variable domain (missing parts from reference TRBV29-1 and TRBJ1-3): SAVISQKPSRDICQRGTSLTIQCQVDSQVTMMFWYRQQPGQSLTLIATANQGSEATYESGFVIDKFPISRPNLTFSTLTVSNMSPEDSSIYLCSAALHPKGNTIYFGEGSWLTVV.